This TCR beta chain stems from a study of cytomegalovirus exposure and HLA in healthy donors. Study information: Within an early data release were 65 million to 90 million unique TCRs drawn from HLA-typed donors.

Trimming pared 4 bases from V and 3 bases from J, leaving 19 bases between. Germline values: CDR1 SQVTM, CDR2 ANQGSEA. CDR3 length: 16 residues. This clone came up a few times. Primers included in the PCR were 60 Vbeta and 13 Jbeta primers. Sequencing used immunoSEQ multiplex PCR; TCRdb keeps in-frame clones, though not all of them. The data show some 38,000 clones, 60% to 70% seen once. V gene TRBV29-1 combines with J gene TRBJ2-1; weak D call: TRBD2 (7 bases). The source material was PBMCs. The sequence was collected from a middle-aged man in good health and CMV-seronegative. This CDR3 is CSVAPGEGGDYNEQFF. The CDR3 bases are TGCAGCGTTGCTCCCGGGGAAGGGGGGGACTACAATGAGCAGTTCTTC.